The 16 T cell receptor beta chains reported below all come from one sample, sequenced in a study of monozygotic twins with inflammatory bowel disease. Reanalyzing the 5' RACE reads, TCRdb keeps one entry per CDR3 protein, without DNA. The sample data list 190,000 or so distinct CDR3 sequences. Sequencing input: blood. These receptors were collected from a human donor with ulcerative colitis or Crohn's disease, or a healthy co-twin of an affected twin (not recorded which).

This chain joins TRBV5-1 and TRBJ2-6. There are 15 residues in the CDR3. The germline V gene encodes CDR1 SGHRS and CDR2 YFSETQ. The CDR3 here is CASSLDGSGANVLTF. Together with reference TRBV5-1 and TRBJ2-6, the CDR3 gives the full variable domain: KAGVTQTPRYLIKTRGQQVTLSCSPISGHRSVSWYQQTPGQGLQFLFEYFSETQRNKGNFPGRFSGRQFSNSRSEMNVSTLELGDSALYLCASSLDGSGANVLTFGAGSRLTVL.

This rearrangement joins TRBV7-2 to TRBJ2-1; the D call of TRBD2 rests on TCRdb alone, since no DNA is present to check it. The germline CDR1 and CDR2 sequences are SGHTA and FQGNSA. The CDR3 totals 17 residues. CDR3 region: CASSGRGGPPAYNEQFF.

V gene TRBV7-9 combines with J gene TRBJ2-7; TCRdb gives TRBD1 as the D gene, but with no DNA this cannot be confirmed. Germline lookup yields CDR1 SEHNR and CDR2 FQNEAQ (reference sequence). The CDR3 contains 13 residues. The CDR3 sequence is CASSGRGLDEQYF.

The CDR3 sequence: CSARDRRGGLNEQFF. V gene TRBV20-1 combines with J gene TRBJ2-1; the D gene TCRdb calls, TRBD1, cannot be checked with no DNA. The CDR3 covers 15 residues. Per the germline V gene, CDR1 is DFQATT and CDR2 is SNEGSKA (reference sequence).

The rearrangement uses TRBV5-1 and TRBJ2-2; as DNA is missing, the TRBD2 call by TCRdb cannot be tested. In germline, CDR1 is SGHRS, CDR2 YFSETQ. This CDR3 has 15 residues. CDR3 amino acids: CASSLSLALTGELFF.

The V call is TRBV11-1, the J call TRBJ2-1; the D call of TRBD2 rests on TCRdb alone, since no DNA is present to check it. This CDR3 is built from 20 residues. CDR1 is SGHAT, CDR2 FQDESV, per germline (reference sequence). The CDR3 spells CASSSSPGTSGGGTYNEQFF.

V is TRBV18 and J is TRBJ2-3; TCRdb reports TRBD1, a call that lacks DNA to check it against. The CDR3 consists of 19 residues. Germline-derived CDR1 and CDR2 are KGHSH and LQKENI. CDR3: CASSPPQGGPYSSTDTQYF.

This chain joins TRBV5-6 and TRBJ2-2. This CDR3 spans 14 amino acids. Germline V gene data show CDR1 as SGHDT and CDR2 as YYEEEE. The chain's CDR3 is CASSLAGGAGELFF.

The chain joins TRBV28 to TRBJ2-3; no DNA is available, so the TRBD2 call from TCRdb remains unchecked. This CDR3 is 14 amino acids long. Germline CDR1 reads MDHEN; CDR2 reads SYDVKM. This chain's CDR3 is CASLPGTAGDTQYF.

The chain combines TRBV5-1 with TRBJ1-2; TCRdb reports TRBD1, a call that lacks DNA to check it against. This CDR3 is 13 amino acids long. The germline V gene has CDR1 SGHRS and CDR2 YFSETQ. CDR3: CASSLGSGDGYTF.

This sequence joins TRBV7-9 and TRBJ2-1. CDR3 size: 12 residues. Per the germline V gene, CDR1 is SEHNR and CDR2 is FQNEAQ (reference sequence). The CDR3 loop is CASSPWVSEQFF.

The chain combines TRBV5-1 with TRBJ1-1; the D call from TCRdb, TRBD1, cannot be confirmed without DNA. This CDR3 is 13 amino acids long. CDR1 is SGHRS, CDR2 YFSETQ, per germline. This CDR3 reads CASSLDQGDEAFF.

The genes are TRBV19 and TRBJ2-7. From germline, CDR1 is LNHDA and CDR2 SQIVND (reference sequence). The CDR3 runs 12 residues. CDR3 region: CASSRDTYEQYF. Full variable domain (missing parts from reference TRBV19 and TRBJ2-7): DGGITQSPKYLFRKEGQNVTLSCEQNLNHDAMYWYRQDPGQGLRLIYYSQIVNDFQKGDIAEGYSVSREKKESFPLTVTSAQKNPTAFYLCASSRDTYEQYFGPGTRLTVT.

Here the CDR3 reads CASTSSGETQYF. The chain couples TRBV6-5 to TRBJ2-5. The length of the CDR3 is 12 residues. The germline gives CDR1 MNHEY, CDR2 SVGAGI.

The chain joins TRBV3-1 to TRBJ2-6; without DNA, the TCRdb call of TRBD1 cannot be checked. Germline CDR1 is LGHDT and CDR2 is YNNKEL (reference sequence). This CDR3 spans 16 amino acids. CDR3 protein: CASSFLQVSGANVLTF.

The chain links TRBV5-1 to TRBJ2-3; the TCRdb D gene call, TRBD2, has no DNA to confirm it. Germline CDR1 is SGHRS and CDR2 is YFSETQ. The CDR3 runs to 16 residues. The CDR3 spells CASSLEPGGLTDTQYF.